Detailed here is one T cell receptor beta chain. Its specificity is not known. The CDR3 is 17 residues long. Trimming removed 0 bases from V and 3 bases from J; junction bases left unmatched: 5. Germline CDR1 LGHNA, CDR2 YNFKEQ. This record comes from a study of vaccination effects on CD4 cells after COVID-19. The overall study: Post-vaccine sampling took place a median of 72 days after the second dose. Study-level results: The study enrolled few convalescent patients and sampled no early post-infection timepoints.

TCRdb keeps only in-frame clones here, not all; method: immunoSEQ multiplex PCR. The table includes fewer than 30,000 clones, about 70% detected once. Antigen-specific CD4+ T cells were first expanded with viral peptide pools by the ViraFEST assay and only then sequenced. Between days 9 and 10 of culture, CD4+ T cells were separated out. BNT162b2 vaccine or mRNA-1273 vaccine was given to participants in two doses. Each well held 1.5 million to 2 million PBMC cultured with roughly 9.7 ug/ml peptides and roughly 9.7 IU/ml IL-2. On days 3 and 7, fresh IL-2 medium replaced half the medium. The chain links TRBV4-2 to TRBJ2-3, with 11 bases identical to TRBD2. The TCR comes from a human donor who received a COVID-19 vaccine. The sample in question was CD4+ T cells from PBMCs cultured with SARS-CoV-2 spike peptides, obtained after COVID-19 vaccination. DNA for the CDR3: TGTGCCAGCAGCCAAGATCTTTCTAGCGGGAGGACAGATACGCAGTATTTT. Translated, it gives CASSQDLSSGRTDTQYF.